Each of the 27 T cell receptor beta chains below was sequenced from the same sample in a study of blood T cell repertoires in COVID-19. Libraries were prepared by immunoSEQ multiplex PCR; TCRdb keeps only in-frame clonotypes and omits some of them. This table has about 170,000 clones, about 90% appearing once. Sample: PBMCs or T cells enriched from blood (not recorded which). Receptor source: a human donor with acute COVID-19. The donor label of this sample is uncertain.

The gene calls are TRBV30 and TRBJ1-2; D possibly corresponds to TRBD1 (5 bases). The length of the CDR3 is 14 residues. Germline V gives CDR1 GTSNPN, CDR2 SVGIG (reference sequence). Deletions cut 1 base from V and 6 bases from J, with 15 bases between. The CDR3 loop reads CAWSGQLQGHGYTF. CDR3 coding DNA: TGTGCCTGGAGTGGACAGCTCCAAGGGCATGGCTACACCTTC.

The chain recombines TRBV19 with TRBJ2-5; the match to TRBD1 covers 7 bases. Trimming cost V 0 bases and J 2 bases; bases outside gene matches: 3. The CDR3 has 15 residues. Looked up from germline, CDR1 is LNHDA and CDR2 is SQIVND (reference sequence). In DNA form, the CDR3 reads TGTGCCAGTAGTATAGATGGGACAGCTCAAGAGACCCAGTACTTC. Its protein product is CASSIDGTAQETQYF.

The chain combines TRBV27 with TRBJ2-3, with 10 bases lining up with TRBD2. This CDR3 comprises 16 residues. The germline gives CDR1 MNHEY, CDR2 SMNVEV (reference sequence). Trimming at V came to 4 bases and at J to 1 base, leaving 5 bases not matched to a gene. In DNA form, the CDR3 reads TGTGCCAGCAGTTCACTCACTAGCGGGGGCACAGATACGCAGTATTTT. It codes for CASSSLTSGGTDTQYF.

The chain links TRBV5-4 to TRBJ2-3, with TRBD2 matching 9 bases. Trimming at V came to 3 bases and at J to 2 bases, leaving 10 bases not matched to a gene. CDR1 is SGHNT and CDR2 is YYREEE in the germline V gene (reference sequence). This CDR3 has 17 amino acids. CDR3 bases: TGTGCCAGCAGCTCGTCGGGCGGGGGGGAAAACACAGATACGCAGTATTTT. Its translation is CASSSSGGGENTDTQYF.

The rearrangement joins TRBV2 to TRBJ1-2, with D possibly being TRBD1 (5 bases). Germline lookup yields CDR1 SNHLY and CDR2 FYNNEI. V lost 2 bases, J lost 3 bases, and 7 bases lay in between. This CDR3 spans 13 amino acids. The CDR3 DNA reads TGTGCCAGCAGTGAATGGGGCTACTATGGCTACACCTTC. Translated: CASSEWGYYGYTF.

V gene TRBV15 combines with J gene TRBJ2-3, with D hard to call. CDR1 LNHNV and CDR2 YYDKDF come from the germline V gene (reference sequence). This CDR3 is built from 14 residues. V was trimmed by 0 bases and J by 2 bases, leaving 6 bases between them. The CDR3 coding sequence is TGTGCCACCAGCAGAGATCAAGCCACAGATACGCAGTATTTT. The encoded protein is CATSRDQATDTQYF. The whole variable domain, remainder taken from reference TRBV15 and TRBJ2-3, is DAMVIQNPRYQVTQFGKPVTLSCSQTLNHNVMYWYQQKSSQAPKLLFHYYDKDFNNEADTPDNFQSRRPNTSFCFLDIRSPGLGDTAMYLCATSRDQATDTQYFGPGTRLTVL.

This clone has just one count. V usage is TRBV6-2 or TRBV6-3 and J usage is TRBJ2-7; D is unresolved. The CDR3 extends over 16 amino acids. Germline CDR1 and CDR2: MNHEY and SVGEGT. The V gene lost 0 bases and the J gene lost 3 bases, with 15 bases spanning the gap. DNA of the CDR3: TGTGCCAGCAGTTACTCTCTTCGGGTCTCGAGCTACGAGCAGTACTTC. Protein product: CASSYSLRVSSYEQYF.

The gene calls are TRBV12-3 or TRBV12-4 and TRBJ1-2, with 7 bases aligning to TRBD1. The V and J ends lost 8 bases and 4 bases, in that order; junction bases with no gene match: 7. The CDR3 has 13 amino acids. The CDR3 protein is CASRPGQFYGYTF. CDR3 nucleotides: TGTGCCAGCCGTCCGGGACAGTTCTATGGCTACACCTTC.

This chain uses TRBV6-5 with TRBJ1-3; D may be TRBD1 (6 bases). This CDR3 spans 13 amino acids. Germline values: CDR1 MNHEY, CDR2 SVGAGI. Trimming cost V 7 bases and J 3 bases, with 10 bases left between them. The CDR3 sequence: CASTNRVGNTIYF. DNA of the CDR3: TGTGCCAGCACCAACAGGGTTGGAAACACCATATATTTT.

The chain couples TRBV24-1 to TRBJ2-1, with D possibly matching TRBD2 (6 bases). CDR3 size: 16 residues. The germline gives CDR1 KGHDR, CDR2 SFDVKD. Trimming removed 2 bases from V and 6 bases from J, with 16 bases in between. CDR3 nucleotides: TGTGCCACCAGTGATTCATGGACTACCCATGGCAATGAGCAGTTCTTC. Amino acid sequence: CATSDSWTTHGNEQFF.

The rearrangement uses TRBV2 and TRBJ2-2, with 7 nucleotides matching TRBD1. Per germline, CDR1 SNHLY and CDR2 FYNNEI. The CDR3 totals 13 residues. J lost 3 bases, V lost 11 bases, and 6 bases had no gene match. CDR3 in DNA: TGTGCCCGAGAGGGGGCGGACACCGGGGAGCTGTTTTTT. This encodes CAREGADTGELFF.

This clone was counted ten times or more. The chain couples TRBV12-3 or TRBV12-4 to TRBJ2-1; the match to TRBD1 covers 7 bases. The CDR3 is 10 residues long. The ends lost 5 bases at V and 12 bases at J; junction bases unmatched: 1. This CDR3 reads CASSRTGQFF. The CDR3 region has the DNA TGTGCCAGCAGTAGGACAGGGCAGTTCTTC.

The gene calls are TRBV29-1 and TRBJ1-2; 10 bases fit TRBD1. V trimming: 4 bases; J trimming: 7 bases; junction bases outside the gene matches: 9. The CDR3 length is 14 residues. Germline assignment: CDR1 SQVTM and CDR2 ANQGSEA. The CDR3 protein is CSVVGPGTGAGYTF. The CDR3 bases are TGCAGCGTTGTAGGGCCCGGGACAGGGGCTGGCTACACCTTC.

The CDR3 protein is CASSEMALMGYTF. The CDR3 region has the DNA TGTGCCAGCAGTGAAATGGCTCTGATGGGCTACACCTTC. The rearrangement joins TRBV6-1 to TRBJ1-2; D ambiguous. Germline values: CDR1 MNHNS, CDR2 SASEGT. Trimming pared 2 bases from V and 8 bases from J, leaving 12 bases between. CDR3 length: 13 residues.

The rearrangement joins TRBV3-1 (or the pseudogene TRBV3-2) to TRBJ1-1; 8 nucleotides agree with TRBD1. The CDR3 extends over 16 amino acids. From germline, CDR1 is LGHDT and CDR2 YNNKEL (reference sequence). Trimming at V came to 0 bases and at J to 4 bases, leaving 7 bases not matched to a gene. The CDR3 DNA sequence: TGTGCCAGCAGCCAAGATCGGGACAGGACCCCCACTGAAGCTTTCTTT. Encoded protein: CASSQDRDRTPTEAFF.

This clone came up once. V is TRBV4-3 and J is TRBJ1-1; perhaps TRBD1 as D (5 bases). The CDR3 loop spans 14 amino acids. The germline V and J ends were trimmed by 0 bases and 6 bases, with 11 bases remaining between them. The germline V gene encodes CDR1 LGHNA and CDR2 YSLEER. In DNA, the CDR3 is TGCGCCAGCAGCCAAGATGAAGGGGTGGCTGAAGCTTTCTTT. Its protein product is CASSQDEGVAEAFF.

The CDR3 loop reads CASSSRTHNEQFF. The CDR3 DNA is TGTGCCAGCAGCTCGAGGACACACAATGAGCAGTTCTTC. This chain links TRBV5-4 with TRBJ2-1, with D possibly matching TRBD1 (5 bases). CDR1 and CDR2 (germline): SGHNT, YYREEE (reference sequence). CDR3 size: 13 residues. Trimming removed 3 bases from V and 5 bases from J, with 9 bases in between.

The chain recombines TRBV7-2 with TRBJ1-1; 8 bases match TRBD1. Germline values: CDR1 SGHTA, CDR2 FQGNSA. The CDR3 length is 17 residues. V shed 5 bases, J shed 1 base, and the junction held 12 bases outside the gene matches. The chain's CDR3 is CASSHDSYRGWNTEAFF. CDR3 bases: TGTGCCAGCAGCCACGATTCGTACAGGGGGTGGAACACTGAAGCTTTCTTT.

The CDR3 protein is CASRPQGMREKLFF. For the CDR3, the DNA is TGTGCCAGCAGACCTCAGGGGATGCGCGAAAAACTGTTTTTT. The chain employs TRBV6-5 and TRBJ1-4; possible D gene TRBD1, 6 bases. The length of the CDR3 is 14 residues. Trimming removed 6 bases from V and 8 bases from J, with 16 bases in between. Germline V CDR1 and CDR2: MNHEY, SVGAGI.

V gene TRBV3-1 (or the pseudogene TRBV3-2) combines with J gene TRBJ1-6; 8 bases match TRBD1. This CDR3 comprises 16 residues. The ends lost 1 base at V and 9 bases at J; junction bases unmatched: 8. In germline, CDR1 is LGHDT, CDR2 YNNKEL (reference sequence). This chain's CDR3 is CASSQGRTGGISPLHF. For the CDR3, the DNA is TGTGCCAGCAGCCAAGGTCGCACAGGGGGAATTTCACCCCTCCACTTT.

V and J are TRBV11-2 and TRBJ1-5; 7 positions agree with TRBD1. From germline, CDR1 is SGHAT and CDR2 FQNNGV. Trimming removed 1 base from V and 4 bases from J; junction bases left unmatched: 4. CDR3 length equals 15 residues. CDR3 loop: CASSLATGKNQPQHF. CDR3 sequence (DNA): TGTGCCAGCAGCTTAGCGACAGGGAAAAATCAGCCCCAGCATTTT.

The chain carries TRBV5-1 and TRBJ2-1; 10 nucleotides align to TRBD2. With V trimmed by 3 bases and J by 10 bases, 13 bases remained unmatched. The CDR3 runs to 16 residues. Germline V gene sequence: CDR1 SGHRS, CDR2 YFSETQ. The CDR3 sequence is CASSSVERGGRYEQFF. The CDR3 bases are TGCGCCAGCAGCTCAGTAGAGCGGGGGGGCCGATACGAGCAGTTCTTC.

The CDR3 spells CASSLAGNYEQYF. For the CDR3, the DNA is TGTGCCAGCAGTTTAGCCGGGAACTACGAGCAGTACTTC. The chain joins TRBV12-3 or TRBV12-4 to TRBJ2-7; TRBD2 might be the D (5 bases). The CDR3 is made up of 13 amino acids. V lost 0 bases to trimming and J lost 3 bases, with 6 bases between them.

The chain combines TRBV7-7 with TRBJ2-2; 10 bases are a match to TRBD1. The V segment lost 5 bases and the J segment 7 bases; nucleotides outside the gene matches: 10. The CDR3 extends over 16 amino acids. In germline, CDR1 is SSHAT, CDR2 FNYEAQ (reference sequence). The CDR3, as DNA: TGTGCCAGCAGCGAGGCTCCGGGACAGGGGATCGGGGAGCTGTTTTTT. It yields the protein CASSEAPGQGIGELFF.

The chain couples TRBV9 to TRBJ2-3; D might be TRBD2 (5 bases). This CDR3 is built from 14 residues. V lost 3 bases and J lost 4, with 12 bases in between. The V gene's germline CDR1 is SGDLS and CDR2 YYNGEE. The CDR3 DNA reads as TGTGCCAGCAGCGCCGTTCTAGCATCAGATACGCAGTATTTT. The encoded protein is CASSAVLASDTQYF.

This clone was counted ten times or more. This chain links TRBV9 with TRBJ1-6, with D tentatively TRBD1 (5 bases). The length of the CDR3 is 15 residues. V lost 4 bases and J lost 7, with 15 bases in between. The germline V gene encodes CDR1 SGDLS and CDR2 YYNGEE. The CDR3 spells CASSLMDGGNSPLHF. The CDR3, as DNA: TGTGCCAGCAGCTTAATGGACGGGGGGAATTCACCCCTCCACTTT.

The rearrangement uses TRBV7-2 and TRBJ2-3; 10 bases agree with TRBD1. This CDR3 spans 15 amino acids. Germline lookup yields CDR1 SGHTA and CDR2 FQGNSA. After removal of 4 bases from V and 3 bases from J, the junction contained 4 bases not matched to a gene. The CDR3: CASSYDRGRTDTQYF. The DNA for the CDR3 is TGTGCCAGCAGCTACGACAGGGGGCGGACAGATACGCAGTATTTT.